This T cell receptor beta chain derives from a study of blood T cells in healthy people across ages. Study-level points and caveats: For the donors, CMV status was unknown and possibly confounded expanded clonotype changes.

A J-beta primer mix and a sample-barcoded 5' primer were used in a second PCR of about 7 to 12 cycles. MiXCR was run by TCRdb on the 5' RACE reads, yielding one entry per CDR3 protein. The sample contains around 1,900,000 distinct CDR3 sequences, more than 35% of which appear only once. With respect to this clonotype: Its antigen remains unidentified.

Samples each yielded at least 5 micrograms of total RNA. CDR3 size: 18 residues. Looked up from germline, CDR1 is DFQATT and CDR2 is SNEGSKA (reference sequence). V dropped 3 bases and J dropped 2; count of bases not matched to a gene: 17. The chain is built from TRBV20-1 and TRBJ2-3; 7 bases align to TRBD2. This TCR was recovered from a human donor in good health. The material sequenced was blood. The CDR3 loop is CSASWGGGRGTYTDTQYF. The CDR3 DNA reads TGCAGTGCTAGCTGGGGGGGGGGTCGGGGGACCTACACAGATACGCAGTATTTT.